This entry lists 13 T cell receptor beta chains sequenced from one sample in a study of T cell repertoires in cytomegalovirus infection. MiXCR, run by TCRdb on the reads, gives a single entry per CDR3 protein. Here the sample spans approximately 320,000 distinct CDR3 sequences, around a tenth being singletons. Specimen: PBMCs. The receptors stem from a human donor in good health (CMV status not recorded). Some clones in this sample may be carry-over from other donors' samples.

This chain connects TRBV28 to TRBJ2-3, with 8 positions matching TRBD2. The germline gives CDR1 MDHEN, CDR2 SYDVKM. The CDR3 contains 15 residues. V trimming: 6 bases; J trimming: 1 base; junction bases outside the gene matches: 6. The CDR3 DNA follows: TGTGCCAGCAGAGCCGGAGCGGGGGGCACAGATACGCAGTATTTT. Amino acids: CASRAGAGGTDTQYF. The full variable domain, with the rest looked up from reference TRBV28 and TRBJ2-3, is DVKVTQSSRYLVKRTGEKVFLECVQDMDHENMFWYRQDPGLGLRLIYFSYDVKMKEKGDIPEGYSVSREKKERFSLILESASTNQTSMYLCASRAGAGGTDTQYFGPGTRLTVL.

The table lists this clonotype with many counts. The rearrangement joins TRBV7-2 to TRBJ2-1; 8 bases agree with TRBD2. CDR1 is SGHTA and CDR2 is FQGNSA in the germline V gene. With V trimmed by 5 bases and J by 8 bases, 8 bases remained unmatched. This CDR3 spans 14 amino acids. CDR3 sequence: CASSLSGKGYEQFF. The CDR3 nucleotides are TGTGCCAGCAGCCTTAGCGGGAAAGGCTATGAGCAGTTCTTC.

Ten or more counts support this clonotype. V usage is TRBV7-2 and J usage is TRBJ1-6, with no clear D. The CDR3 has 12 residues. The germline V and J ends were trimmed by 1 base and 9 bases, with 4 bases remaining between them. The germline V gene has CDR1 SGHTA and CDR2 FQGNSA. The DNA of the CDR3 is TGTGCCAGCAGCTTAGTCCGTTCACCCCTCCACTTT. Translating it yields CASSLVRSPLHF.

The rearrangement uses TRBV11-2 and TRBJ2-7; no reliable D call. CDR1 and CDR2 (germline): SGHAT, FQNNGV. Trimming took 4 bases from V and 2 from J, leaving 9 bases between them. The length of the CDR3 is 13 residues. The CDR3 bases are TGTGCCAGCAGCTCCCCCACGACCTACGAGCAGTACTTC. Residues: CASSSPTTYEQYF. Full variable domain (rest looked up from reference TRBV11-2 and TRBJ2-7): EAGVAQSPRYKIIEKRQSVAFWCNPISGHATLYWYQQILGQGPKLLIQFQNNGVVDDSQLPKDRFSAERLKGVDSTLKIQPAKLEDSAVYLCASSSPTTYEQYFGPGTRLTVT.

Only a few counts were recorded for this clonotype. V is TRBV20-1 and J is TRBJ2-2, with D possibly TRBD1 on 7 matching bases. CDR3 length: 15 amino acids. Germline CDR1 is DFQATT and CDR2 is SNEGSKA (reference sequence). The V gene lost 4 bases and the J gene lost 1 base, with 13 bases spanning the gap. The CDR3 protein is CSAIRGTENTGELFF. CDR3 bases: TGCAGTGCTATTCGGGGGACAGAGAACACCGGGGAGCTGTTTTTT.

The CDR3 is CASSLGQESEAFF. In DNA, the CDR3 is TGTGCCAGCAGCCTGGGACAGGAAAGTGAAGCTTTCTTT. The V call is TRBV7-8, the J call TRBJ1-1; TRBD1 aligns across 8 bases. This CDR3 is 13 amino acids long. V was pared by 5 bases and J by 7 bases, with 6 bases of the junction left unmatched. Germline lookup yields CDR1 SGHVS and CDR2 FQNEAQ.

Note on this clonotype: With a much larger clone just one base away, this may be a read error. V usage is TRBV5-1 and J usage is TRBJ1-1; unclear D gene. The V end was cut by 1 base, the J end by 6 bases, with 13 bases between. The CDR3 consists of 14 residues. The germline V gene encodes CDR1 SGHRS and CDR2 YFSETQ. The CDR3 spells CASSLNERRSEAFF. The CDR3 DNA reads TGCGCCAGCAGCTTGAATGAAAGGCGGTCTGAAGCTTTCTTT.

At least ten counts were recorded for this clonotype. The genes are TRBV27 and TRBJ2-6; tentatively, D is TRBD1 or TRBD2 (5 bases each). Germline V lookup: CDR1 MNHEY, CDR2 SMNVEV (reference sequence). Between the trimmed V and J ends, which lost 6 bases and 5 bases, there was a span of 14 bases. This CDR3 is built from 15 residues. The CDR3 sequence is CASRIMGERANVLTF. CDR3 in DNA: TGTGCCAGCAGAATAATGGGGGAAAGGGCCAACGTCCTGACTTTC.

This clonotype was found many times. DNA for the CDR3: TGCAGTGCTAGACCAGACGGAACCCGCAGCGGAATAAAGAGCTACGAGCAGTACTTC. It yields the protein CSARPDGTRSGIKSYEQYF. The chain has TRBV20-1 and TRBJ2-7, with TRBD2 as a possible D gene (5 bases). The CDR3 has 19 amino acids. Trimming pared 2 bases from V and 3 bases from J, leaving 29 bases between. Germline CDR1 and CDR2: DFQATT and SNEGSKA (reference sequence).

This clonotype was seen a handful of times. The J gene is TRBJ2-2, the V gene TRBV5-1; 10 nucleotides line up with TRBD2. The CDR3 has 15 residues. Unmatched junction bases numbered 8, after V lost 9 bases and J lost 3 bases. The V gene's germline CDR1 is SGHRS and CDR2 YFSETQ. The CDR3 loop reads CATRPGLADTGELFF. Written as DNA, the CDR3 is TGCGCCACCCGCCCAGGACTAGCGGACACCGGGGAGCTGTTTTTT.

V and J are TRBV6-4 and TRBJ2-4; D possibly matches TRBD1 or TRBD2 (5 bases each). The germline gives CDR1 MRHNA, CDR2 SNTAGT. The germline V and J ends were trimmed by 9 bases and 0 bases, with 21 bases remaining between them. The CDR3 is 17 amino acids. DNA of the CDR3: TGTGCCAGTTACCAACCGGGGCCTAGACTAGCCAAAAACATTCAGTACTTC. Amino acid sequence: CASYQPGPRLAKNIQYF.

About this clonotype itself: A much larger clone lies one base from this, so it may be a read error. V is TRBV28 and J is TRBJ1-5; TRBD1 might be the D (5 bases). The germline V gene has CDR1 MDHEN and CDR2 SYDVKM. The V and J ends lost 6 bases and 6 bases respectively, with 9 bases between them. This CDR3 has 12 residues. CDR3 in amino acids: CASSSGTQPQHF. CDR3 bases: TGTGCCAGCAGCTCAGGGACTCAGCCCCAGCATTTT.

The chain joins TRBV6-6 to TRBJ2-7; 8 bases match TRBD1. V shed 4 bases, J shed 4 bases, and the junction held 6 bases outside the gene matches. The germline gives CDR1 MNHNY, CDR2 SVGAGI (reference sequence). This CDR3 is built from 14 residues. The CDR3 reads CASSFRGQGYEQYF. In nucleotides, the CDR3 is TGTGCCAGCAGTTTCAGGGGGCAGGGATACGAGCAGTACTTC.